This T cell receptor beta chain originates from a study of Ad26.COV2.S vaccination and SARS-CoV-2 variants. Study-wide background: By the intramuscular route, Ad26.COV2.S was given once, or twice 56 days apart. Study-level findings and limits: Breadth and depth estimates from TCRs may understate total T cell responses. A substantial breadth of spike-specific CD8+ and CD4+ T cell responses after vaccination has been reported.

Using immunoSEQ multiplex PCR, the repertoire was profiled, and TCRdb retains in-frame clones only, with some absent. This table has about 250,000 clones, approximately 87% appearing once. The table lists this clone with a few counts. Its antigen remains unknown. Treatment denoted: about 20 received Ad26.COV2.S at low or high dose, single or two shots; roughly five received placebo; per-sample allocation not given. Vaccine and placebo recipients were sampled on day 63 after the first injection. It was Wuhan-strain SARS-CoV-2 spike that the Ad26 vaccine vector expressed. V was cut by 7 bases and J by 3 bases, with 16 bases left in between. The CDR3 runs to 14 residues. Germline assignment: CDR1 SNHLY and CDR2 FYNNEI.

The chain links TRBV2 to TRBJ2-7, with TRBD2 as a possible D gene (6 bases). This specimen consisted of peripheral blood, obtained in a trial of Ad26.COV2.S vaccine versus placebo. The source of this sequence is a person aged 18-60 years who received the Ad26.COV2.S COVID-19 vaccine or a placebo. The CDR3 reads CASTSGVIDYEQYF. CDR3 sequence (DNA): TGTGCCAGCACCTCGGGGGTTATCGACTACGAGCAGTACTTC.